This entry describes one T cell receptor beta chain. It lacks a known antigen. No much larger clonotype is one base removed from it; base qualities were not supplied. The collaborating institutions used their own protocols to collect whole blood in K2EDTA tubes. For TCRbeta analysis, collaborator samples were shipped as frozen whole blood, as isolated PBMCs, or as DNA extracted from either sample type. From cysteine to phenylalanine, the CDR3 is 14 amino acids long. Only the CDR3 region is kept as DNA, spanning 42 bases read in frame from base 1. Cut back by 5 bases and 1 base, the V and J ends lie 11 bases apart. The germline V gene gives CDR1 as SGHAT and CDR2 as FQNNGV. TCRbeta CDR3 regions were amplified from genomic DNA by means of the immunoSEQ Assay, a bias-controlled multiplex PCR. The published analysis was carried out like this. Within the assay, amplification of reference gene primers was used to estimate how many nucleated cells each sample contained. To quantify the absolute abundance of each unique TCRbeta CDR3 rearrangement, sequence reads were collapsed and filtered. Productive Simpson clonality was computed per sample as the square root of Simpson's diversity index over productive rearrangements. This is the immuneACCESS table as TCRdb keeps it, with only in-frame sequences that have V and J called. A part of the clones is gone; compared with another copy, unresolved V genes explain less than half, and the rest is unexplained. The DNA was the basis for D and trimming; V, J and clone size are from that table. Within this sample are about 210,000 clones, with less than 90% of them counted one time only. Jointly, the top ten make up roughly 0.69% of the sample.

The data stem from a study of blood T cell repertoires in COVID-19 (dated by TCRdb to the early 2020s). With respect to the entire study: Samples covering the acute and convalescent phases of COVID-19 were provided by collaborators in the United States, Italy and Spain. The prospective study material was composed of cDNA or gDNA derived from T cells, B-cell-depleted T cells, or PBMCs. The dataset comprised deeply sampled blood TCRbeta repertoires from subjects exposed to, actively infected with, or recovered from COVID-19. The repertoires were released in a freely available public database intended as a resource for research on the immune response to SARS-CoV-2. The samples were drawn from two sources: the first 160 participants of the ongoing ImmuneRACE study, and 1,000 to 1,500 subjects contributed by 6 global collaborators. Sample metadata almost always included a de-identified subject ID, COVID-19 status, age in years and sex. Where HLA class I and class II types were available, the types were taken from metadata supplied by the sample provider, not from assay-based typing.

Overall study results and their limits: The quantity of clinical and demographic metadata differed by source and by participant and was supplied without curation.

The TCR originated in a man aged 40-55 years with acute or convalescent COVID-19. The chain employs TRBV11-2 and TRBJ1-1; TRBD1 is perhaps the D gene, given 6 matching bases. The material sequenced was peripheral blood. The CDR3 amino acid sequence is: CASSKRTANTEAFF. The bases read TGTGCCAGCAGCAAAAGGACAGCGAACACTGAAGCTTTCTTT.